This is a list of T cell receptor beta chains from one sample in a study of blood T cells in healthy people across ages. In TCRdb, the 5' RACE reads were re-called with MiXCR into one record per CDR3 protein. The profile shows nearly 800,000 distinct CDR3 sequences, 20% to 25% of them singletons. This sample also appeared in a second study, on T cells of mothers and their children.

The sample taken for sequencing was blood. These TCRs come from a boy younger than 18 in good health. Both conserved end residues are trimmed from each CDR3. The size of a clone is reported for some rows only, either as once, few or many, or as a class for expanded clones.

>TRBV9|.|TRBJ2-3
ASSPGLDNEDTQY
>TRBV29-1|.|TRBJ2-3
SVEGDGAQEDGTQY
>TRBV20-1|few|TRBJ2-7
SARSGTGTYEQY
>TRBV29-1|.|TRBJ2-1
SGDTGGGYNEQF
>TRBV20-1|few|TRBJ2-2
SARDRDAGDTGELF
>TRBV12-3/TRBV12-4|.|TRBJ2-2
ASWSTGELF
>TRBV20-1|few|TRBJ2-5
SALGLETQY
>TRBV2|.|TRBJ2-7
ASSEALSGQGHEQY
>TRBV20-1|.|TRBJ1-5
SAGDLGNQPQH
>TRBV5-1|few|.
ASSLVNWGNEQY
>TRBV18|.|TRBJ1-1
ASSPRTGEEAEAF
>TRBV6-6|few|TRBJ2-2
ASSYSLTGELF
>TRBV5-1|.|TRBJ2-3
ASSPGGGPDTQY
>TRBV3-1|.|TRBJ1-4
ASSHTGTSNEKLF
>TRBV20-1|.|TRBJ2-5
SARDFNKGPGEETQY
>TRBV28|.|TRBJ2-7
ASTLPGPGSYEQY
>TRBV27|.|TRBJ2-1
ASSRIVPSPGNEQF
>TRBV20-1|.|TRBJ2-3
SASSSGTQY
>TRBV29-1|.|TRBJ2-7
SAAAADYEQY
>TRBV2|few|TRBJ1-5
ASSGPGGNQPQH
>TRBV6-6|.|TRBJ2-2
ASSSGRNTGELF
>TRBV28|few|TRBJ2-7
ASSPPLSGEQY
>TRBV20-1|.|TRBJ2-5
SAQRPPLQETQY
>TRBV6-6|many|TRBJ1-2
ASSGSYGYT
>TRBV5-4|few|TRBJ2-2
ASSWNKGFNTGELF
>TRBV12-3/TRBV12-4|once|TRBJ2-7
ASTPPGSDEQY
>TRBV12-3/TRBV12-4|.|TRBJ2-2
ASSLQAPGELF
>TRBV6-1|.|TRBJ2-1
ASSEVEVSYNEQF
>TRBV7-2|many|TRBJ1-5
ASSLGRGNQPQH
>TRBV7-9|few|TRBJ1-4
ARRSPGTEDEKLF
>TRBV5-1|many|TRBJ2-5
ASSGAGVQETQY
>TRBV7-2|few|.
ASSLATSGGLQETQY
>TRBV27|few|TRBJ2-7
ASSSARDIYEQY
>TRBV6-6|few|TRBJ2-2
ASTGGLTGELF
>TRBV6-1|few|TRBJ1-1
ASSEESDRDWTEAF
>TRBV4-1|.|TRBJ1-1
ASSQDPGTGMNTEAF
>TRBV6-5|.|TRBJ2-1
ASSYARGGNEQF
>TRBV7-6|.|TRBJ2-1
ASSGRAGGAQFWNEQF
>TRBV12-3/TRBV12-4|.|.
ASSLAGVSNEQF
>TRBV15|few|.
ATSSGFGRSYEQY
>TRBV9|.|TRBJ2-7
ASSVGAETASYEQY
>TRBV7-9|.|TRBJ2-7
ASSFRPASYEQY
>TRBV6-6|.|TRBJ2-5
ASSLLHWGAQETQY
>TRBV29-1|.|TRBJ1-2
SAGTPNYGYT
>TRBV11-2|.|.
ASSPMRLAVGSEQY
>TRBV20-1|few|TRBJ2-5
SASLPAGTGQETQY
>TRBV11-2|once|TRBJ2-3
ASSLTDTEY
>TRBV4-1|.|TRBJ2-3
ASSHWTGALYTDTQY
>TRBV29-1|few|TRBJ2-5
SVDDLTEETQY
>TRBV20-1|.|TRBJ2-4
SARDATVDRVAKNIQY
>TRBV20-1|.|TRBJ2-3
SARPTSGGAGTQY
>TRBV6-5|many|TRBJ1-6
ASSYSARPSSYNSPLH
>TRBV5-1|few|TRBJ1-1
ASSWGQAASTEAF
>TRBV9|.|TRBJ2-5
ASTEPPSGGEVTQY